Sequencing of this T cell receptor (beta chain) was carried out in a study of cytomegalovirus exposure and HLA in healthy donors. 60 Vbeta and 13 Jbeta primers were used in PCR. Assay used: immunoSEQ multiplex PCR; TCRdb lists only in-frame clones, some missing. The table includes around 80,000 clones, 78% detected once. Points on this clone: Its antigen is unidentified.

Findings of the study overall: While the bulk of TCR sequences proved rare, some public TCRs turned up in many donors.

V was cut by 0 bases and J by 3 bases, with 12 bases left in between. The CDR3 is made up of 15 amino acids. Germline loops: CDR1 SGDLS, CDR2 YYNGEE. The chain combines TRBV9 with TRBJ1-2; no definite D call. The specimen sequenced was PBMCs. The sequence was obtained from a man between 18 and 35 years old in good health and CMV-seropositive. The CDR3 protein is CASSVDDPGYYGYTF. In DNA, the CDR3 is TGTGCCAGCAGCGTAGACGACCCGGGTTACTATGGCTACACCTTC.